Listed below are T cell receptor beta chains from one sample, sequenced in a study of regulatory T cells in long-lasting Graves disease. A single record per CDR3 protein comes from TCRdb applying MiXCR to the multiplex PCR reads. The sample shows some 460,000 distinct CDR3 sequences, about a sixth of them seen only once. The data were also submitted as part of a second study, on T cells in Graves' hyperthyroidism and ophthalmopathy.

Sequenced material: peripheral blood mononuclear cells (PBMCs), taken at new diagnosis, from a patient treated with antithyroid drugs. These receptors came from a man aged 40-49 years with Graves disease. CDR3s include the opening cysteine and the closing phenylalanine or tryptophan. The order of the fields is clone size, D gene, J gene, V gene, CDR3 DNA, CDR3 protein. A D gene is named only where the DNA matches it firmly. Part of the rows lack a size; the others show once, few, many or a class for expanded clones.

many	-	TRBJ2-2	TRBV12-3/TRBV12-4	TGTGCCAGCAGATCACGACAGACCGGGGAGCTGTTTTTT	CASRSRQTGELFF
-	-	TRBJ2-5	TRBV10-3	TGTGCCATCAGGGAACCGGGGAAGACCCAGTACTTC	CAIREPGKTQYF
-	-	TRBJ2-1	TRBV19	TGTGCCAGTAGTATGGGACCCGTCCAAGATGAGCAGTTCTTC	CASSMGPVQDEQFF
few	TRBD2	TRBJ2-1	TRBV9	TGTGCCAGCAGTGCTAGCGGGGCGCACAATGAGCAGTTCTTC	CASSASGAHNEQFF
many	-	TRBJ2-2	TRBV7-9	TGTGCCAGCAGCTCCCATGTAGGACTACGCTTCACCGGGGAGCTGTTTTTT	CASSSHVGLRFTGELFF
many	TRBD2	TRBJ2-7	TRBV2	TGTGCCAGCAGGACCCTAGCGGGAGGGCCTTACGAGCAGTACTTC	CASRTLAGGPYEQYF
-	-	TRBJ2-7	TRBV10-2	TGCGCCAGCAGGAGCAACGGAGAATACGAGCAGTACTTC	CASRSNGEYEQYF
-	-	TRBJ2-5	TRBV20-1	TGCAGTGCCGAGGGGATGGGGAACCAAGAGACCCAGTACTTC	CSAEGMGNQETQYF
many	TRBD2	TRBJ2-3	TRBV2	TGTGCCAGCCTAGCGGGATCCCCTGGGGAACGGACAGATACGCAGTATTTT	CASLAGSPGERTDTQYF
few	TRBD2	TRBJ2-7	TRBV5-1	TGCGCCAGCAGCCCGGAGGCGGGAGGGTACGAGCAGTACTTC	CASSPEAGGYEQYF
many	TRBD2	TRBJ2-3	TRBV6-5	TGTGCCAGCAGTTACTCTCCCAGCGGGATAGCGGATACGCAGTATTTT	CASSYSPSGIADTQYF
many	-	TRBJ1-6	TRBV5-1	TGCGCCGGCGGGCGGTCCCTCCACTTT	CAGGRSLHF
many	TRBD2	TRBJ2-3	TRBV5-1	TGCGCCAGCAGTGGTCTAGCGGGGTATAGCACAGATACGCAGTATTTT	CASSGLAGYSTDTQYF
many	-	TRBJ1-5	TRBV19	TGTGCCAGTAGTAATGTTGGCCGTAGCAATCAGCCCCAGCATTTT	CASSNVGRSNQPQHF
few	TRBD2	TRBJ2-5	TRBV5-5	TGTGCCAGCAGAACCTGGACTAGCGGGAGTTTAGCGGAGACCCAGTACTTC	CASRTWTSGSLAETQYF
many	TRBD1	TRBJ1-2	TRBV7-9	TGTGCCAGCAGCTTGGGGACAGGGAGGAATGGCTACACCTTC	CASSLGTGRNGYTF
many	-	TRBJ1-6	TRBV3-1	TGTGCCAGCAGCCAAGAAACGGCCTCCTATAATTCACCCCTCCACTTT	CASSQETASYNSPLHF
-	TRBD2	TRBJ2-1	TRBV24-1	TGTGCCACCAGTGACCTATCCGGGACTAGCGGGAGATTTGGTGAGCAGTTCTTC	CATSDLSGTSGRFGEQFF
many	TRBD1	TRBJ2-1	TRBV2	TGTGCCAGCCTTGCGCGGACAGGGGTGTCTCGTGAGCAGTTCTTC	CASLARTGVSREQFF
-	TRBD2	TRBJ2-1	TRBV28	TGTGCCAGCAGTCCGGGGACTAGCGGGATTTCTTCCTACAGTGAGCAGTTCTTC	CASSPGTSGISSYSEQFF
few	-	TRBJ1-5	TRBV12-3/TRBV12-4	TGTGCCAGCAGACCAGGGCGGAATCAGCCCCAGCATTTT	CASRPGRNQPQHF
many	-	TRBJ2-1	TRBV18	TGTGCCAGCTCACCACAATCATCTACCAATGAGCAGTTCTTC	CASSPQSSTNEQFF
many	TRBD1	TRBJ2-3	TRBV11-2	TGTGCCAGCACCGGCGACAGGGGAGTAAGAGATACGCAGTATTTT	CASTGDRGVRDTQYF
-	TRBD2	TRBJ2-1	TRBV18	TGTGCCAGCTCGCTACCGGGACTAGCGGGAGTGGAGTTCTTC	CASSLPGLAGVEFF
many	-	TRBJ2-3	TRBV7-2	TGTGCCAGCAGCTTAAGGGTAGGAATTAGCACAGATACGCAGTATTTT	CASSLRVGISTDTQYF
many	-	TRBJ2-3	TRBV3-1	TGTGCCAGCAGCCAAGATGTTCCAGATACGCAGTATTTT	CASSQDVPDTQYF
few	-	TRBJ1-1	TRBV7-2	TGTGCCAGCAGCTTATCCGCGAGGGGCACTGAAGCTTTCTTT	CASSLSARGTEAFF
few	-	TRBJ2-3	TRBV6-1	TGTGCCAGCAGTCAGACAGGAGGCTTCACAGATACGCAGTATTTT	CASSQTGGFTDTQYF
few	TRBD1	TRBJ1-2	TRBV29-1	TGCAGCGTTGACAGGGGGCGAGGTGGCTACACCTTC	CSVDRGRGGYTF
few	-	TRBJ1-2	TRBV5-1	TGCGCCAGCAGCTCTGATGCCCACCCCACCTATGGCTACACCTTC	CASSSDAHPTYGYTF
many	-	TRBJ2-3	TRBV20-1	TGCAGTGCTACAGGGGATACGCAGTATTTT	CSATGDTQYF
-	TRBD2	TRBJ2-7	TRBV14	TGTGCCAGCAGCCCGGGACTACCTCTCTACGAGCAGTACTTC	CASSPGLPLYEQYF
many	TRBD2	TRBJ2-7	TRBV11-2	TGTGCCAGCAGCTTAGAGGGACTAGCCTACGAGCAGTACTTC	CASSLEGLAYEQYF
few	-	TRBJ2-2	TRBV4-2	TGTGCCAGCAGCCAAGATCGGTTCGCCGGGGAGCTGTTTTTT	CASSQDRFAGELFF
many	-	TRBJ2-5	TRBV11-3	TGTGCCAGCAGCCGGGACGAAGAGACCCAGTACTTC	CASSRDEETQYF
many	-	TRBJ2-2	TRBV2	TGTGCCAGCAGTGAAGCGCGGATCACCGGGGAGCTGTTTTTT	CASSEARITGELFF
many	-	TRBJ2-7	TRBV7-6	TGTGCCAGCAGCCGCCAACTGCGACGGGAGCAGTACTTC	CASSRQLRREQYF
-	TRBD2	TRBJ2-1	TRBV28	TGTGCCATCAGTGAGTCGGGGACTAGCGGGAAAATTGACTTC	CAISESGTSGKIDF
many	TRBD2	TRBJ2-7	TRBV6-2/TRBV6-3	TGTGCCAGCAGAGGGACTAGCGGGGGCGAGCAGTACTTC	CASRGTSGGEQYF
many	-	TRBJ1-4	TRBV30	TGTGCCTGGAGTGTACGTGTGAATGAAAAACTGTTTTTT	CAWSVRVNEKLFF
many	-	TRBJ2-7	TRBV4-2	TGTGCCAGCAGCCAAGAGGTATCGGGCAGATCCTACGAGCAGTACTTC	CASSQEVSGRSYEQYF
many	-	TRBJ2-1	TRBV27	TGTGCCACTCTACCCTACGGCCCTAGCAATGAGCAGTTCTTC	CATLPYGPSNEQFF
few	TRBD1	TRBJ1-1	TRBV7-9	TGTGCCAGCAGCTGGGGAGGGGGCCACACTGAAGCTTTCTTT	CASSWGGGHTEAFF
many	TRBD1	TRBJ1-1	TRBV5-1	TGCGCCAGCAGCTGGACAGGGGAACAGAACACTGAAGCTTTCTTT	CASSWTGEQNTEAFF
few	-	TRBJ2-7	TRBV28	TGTGCCAGCAGTGACAGGACGCCACCTTCCTACGAGCAGTACTTC	CASSDRTPPSYEQYF
many	-	TRBJ1-1	TRBV3-1	TGTGCCAGCAGCCAATCACGAGACACTGAAGCTTTCTTT	CASSQSRDTEAFF
-	-	TRBJ2-3	TRBV29-1	TGCAGCGCCGGGCCAGGGACAGATACGCAGTATTTT	CSAGPGTDTQYF
-	TRBD1	TRBJ1-1	TRBV19	TGTGCCAGTAGTAACCGGGCAGGGGGATACACTGAAGCTTTCTTT	CASSNRAGGYTEAFF
many	TRBD2	TRBJ2-3	TRBV20-1	TGCAGTGCTGCCCCACGACTAGCGGGGGCAGTCACAGATACGCAGTATTTT	CSAAPRLAGAVTDTQYF
few	-	TRBJ1-6	TRBV27	TGTGCCAGCAGAGACTCGGTGCCCCGGTCCCTCCACTTT	CASRDSVPRSLHF
-	-	TRBJ2-2	TRBV7-9	TGTGCCAGCAGCTTCGACACCGGGGAGCTGTTTTTT	CASSFDTGELFF
-	-	TRBJ1-4	TRBV5-1	TGCGCCAGCAGCTTCGGACGGTCTTGGGAAAAACTGTTTTTT	CASSFGRSWEKLFF
many	TRBD2	TRBJ2-7	TRBV9	TGTGCCAGCAGCACCGGGACTAGCGGGAGTCTCTACGAGCAGTACTTC	CASSTGTSGSLYEQYF
few	TRBD1	TRBJ2-5	TRBV5-1	TGCGCCAGCAGCTTGGAGGGGACAGCCCAAGAGACCCAGTACTTC	CASSLEGTAQETQYF
few	-	TRBJ1-5	TRBV4-2	TGTGCCAGCAGCAAAGAAAAAACCGGGACAAATCAGCCCCAGCATTTT	CASSKEKTGTNQPQHF
-	-	TRBJ2-7	TRBV7-9	TGTGCCAGCAGTCCCGCTAGCGTCTCCTACGAGCAGTACTTC	CASSPASVSYEQYF
many	-	TRBJ1-1	TRBV28	TGTGCCAGCAGTTTATACTTACAGGGAGTGAACACTGAAGCTTTCTTT	CASSLYLQGVNTEAFF
-	-	TRBJ2-4	TRBV6-1	TGTGCCAGCAGTGAAGACAGGGCAAACATTCAGTACTTC	CASSEDRANIQYF